This TCR beta chain was captured by sequencing in a study of blood T cell repertoires in COVID-19. In the authors' workflow: Counts of nucleated cells, estimated from reference gene primer amplification, were obtained. The method was immunoSEQ multiplex PCR; TCRdb's version includes in-frame clones alone and lacks a portion of them. That table furnishes V, J and clone size, whereas the DNA furnished D and trimming. The data contain 250,000 to 350,000 clones, 85% to 90% of them singletons. CDR3 length equals 16 residues. The V gene end was trimmed by 1 base and the J gene end by 1 base; junction bases not matched to a gene: 6. Germline V gene sequence: CDR1 MGHRA, CDR2 YSYEKL.

The TCR originated in a woman in her forties or fifties with COVID-19, enrolled during active disease. This chain uses TRBV4-1 with TRBJ2-7; 8 bases line up with TRBD2. Material: peripheral blood. The CDR3 protein is CASSQVTSGNSYEQYF. The CDR3 DNA follows: TGCGCCAGCAGCCAAGTTACTAGCGGCAATTCCTACGAGCAGTACTTC.